This TCR beta chain was sequenced for a study of graft-versus-host responses after intestinal transplantation. Study-level information: Every transplant recipient was induced with anti-thymocyte globulin, then maintained on tacrolimus and steroids for 2 to 4 years.

The germline V gene has CDR1 LGHNA and CDR2 YNFKEQ. The CDR3 runs 16 residues. After removal of 4 bases from V and 0 bases from J, the junction contained 3 bases not matched to a gene. Repertoires were generated with immunoSEQ multiplex PCR, while TCRdb's copy carries only in-frame clones and drops some. The sample records 90,000 to 130,000 clones, just over 90% being singletons. Overall study results and limits: Analysis identified GvH clones in recipient marrow, with some appearing first in ileum or blood. The study found high graft-versus-host to host-versus-graft clonal ratios in allografts of patients with graft-donor T cell macrochimerism.

Remarks on this clone: The target antigen is unknown.

Sequences were derived from unstimulated CD4+ T cells sorted from spleen or lymph node cells, sampled before transplant. The receptor comes from a human donor who was the organ donor for an intestinal transplant. The rearrangement joins TRBV4-2 to TRBJ2-3, with 11 nucleotides matching TRBD2. The CDR3 spells CASSPGTSGSTDTQYF. CDR3 nucleotides: TGTGCCAGCAGCCCAGGGACTAGCGGAAGCACAGATACGCAGTATTTT.